What follows are 30 T cell receptor beta chains derived from one specimen sequenced in a study of shared clonotypes between healthy human individuals. The method was immunoSEQ multiplex PCR; TCRdb's version includes in-frame clones alone and lacks a portion of them. The sample holds hundreds of thousands of clones, more than 95% seen once. Material: naive CD4+ T cells sorted from blood. Subset: CD45RA+ positively selected. These receptor sequences come from a woman aged 30 to 39 in good health.

The chain links TRBV28 to TRBJ2-2; D uncertain. V lost 6 bases and J 3 bases, leaving 5 bases between the germline ends. Germline V CDR1 and CDR2: MDHEN, SYDVKM. This CDR3 region has 12 residues. The DNA for the CDR3 is TGTGCCAGCAGATATTACACCGGGGAGCTGTTTTTT. Amino acids: CASRYYTGELFF.

A single count supports this clone. The chain is built from TRBV6-4 and TRBJ2-1; TRBD2 is a possible D gene (5 bases). Trimming took 6 bases from V and 0 from J, leaving 12 bases between them. This CDR3 comprises 15 residues. Germline V gene sequence: CDR1 MRHNA, CDR2 SNTAGT. CDR3 sequence: CASSTGNSSYNEQFF. In DNA, the CDR3 is TGTGCCAGCAGCACCGGGAACAGCTCCTACAATGAGCAGTTCTTC.

The chain carries TRBV7-9 and TRBJ2-7; 9 positions match TRBD1. J lost 4 bases, V lost 5 bases, and 3 bases had no gene match. CDR3 size: 13 residues. The germline CDR1 and CDR2 sequences are SEHNR and FQNEAQ (reference sequence). The CDR3 loop reads CASSRDRVYEQYF. The CDR3, as DNA: TGTGCCAGCAGCCGGGACAGGGTGTACGAGCAGTACTTC.

The chain combines TRBV15 with TRBJ2-5; tentatively, D is TRBD2 (5 bases). Trimming cost V 1 base and J 5 bases, with 11 bases left between them. CDR1 and CDR2 (germline): LNHNV, YYDKDF (reference sequence). The CDR3 loop spans 14 amino acids. The DNA for the CDR3 is TGTGCCACCAGCAGAGGTGGGAGTTGGGAGACCCAGTACTTC. It yields the protein CATSRGGSWETQYF.

The chain is built from TRBV28 and TRBJ2-3; 8 nucleotides agree with TRBD2. Per the germline V gene, CDR1 is MDHEN and CDR2 is SYDVKM. The CDR3 length is 15 residues. V gave up 4 bases and J gave up 0 bases; unmatched junction bases: 3. CDR3 in DNA: TGTGCCAGCAGTTCTCAGCGGGAGAGCACAGATACGCAGTATTTT. It is translated as CASSSQRESTDTQYF.

J is TRBJ2-7 and V is TRBV10-1; D is uncertain. This CDR3 spans 14 amino acids. With 5 bases removed from V and 1 base from J, the gap between germline ends came to 12 bases. The germline gives CDR1 WNHNN, CDR2 SYGVQD (reference sequence). The CDR3 DNA is TGCGCCAGCAGTATGTCTACGGCGTCCTACGAGCAGTACTTC. It yields the protein CASSMSTASYEQYF.

A remark on this clone: Distinct nucleotide sequences in the sample also encode this CDR3. The chain links TRBV4-1 to TRBJ2-5; D gene uncertain. V lost 2 bases to trimming and J lost 5 bases, with 9 bases between them. CDR1 is MGHRA, CDR2 YSYEKL, per germline. This CDR3 has 13 residues. CDR3 protein: CASSQLVRETQYF. The CDR3 coding sequence is TGCGCCAGCAGCCAACTAGTCAGGGAGACCCAGTACTTC.

This chain uses TRBV28 with TRBJ2-6, with 10 bases fitting TRBD1. The CDR3 is 19 amino acids. V was pared by 4 bases and J by 2 bases, with 11 bases of the junction left unmatched. Germline V lookup: CDR1 MDHEN, CDR2 SYDVKM. The CDR3 reads CASSSNPGTGVTGANVLTF. In DNA, the CDR3 is TGTGCCAGCAGTTCCAACCCCGGGACAGGGGTCACTGGGGCCAACGTCCTGACTTTC.

This clone was counted a single time. CDR3 nucleotides: TGTGCCAGCAGTCAACGGTCCCCCAATCAGCCCCAGCATTTT. Protein sequence: CASSQRSPNQPQHF. This sequence joins TRBV6-5 and TRBJ1-5; D unclear. CDR1 and CDR2 from the germline V gene are MNHEY and SVGAGI. The ends were cut back, 5 bases at V and 3 bases at J, with 11 bases in the middle. The CDR3 is 14 amino acids.

The V and J genes are TRBV11-3 and TRBJ2-7; 10 bases fit TRBD2. Germline V lookup: CDR1 SGHNT, CDR2 YENEEA. V gave up 4 bases and J gave up 4 bases; unmatched junction bases: 4. This CDR3 is 14 amino acids long. CDR3 region: CASSSSGSPYEQYF. The CDR3 nucleotides read TGTGCCAGCAGCTCTAGCGGGAGCCCGTACGAGCAGTACTTC.

The gene calls are TRBV11-2 and TRBJ2-5; 14 bases line up with TRBD2. Germline CDR1 and CDR2: SGHAT and FQNNGV. This CDR3 is built from 16 residues. The trim removed 3 bases at V and 5 bases at J, leaving 5 bases unmatched. The CDR3 coding sequence is TGTGCCAGCAGCTTGGGACTAGCGGGAGTTGCGGAGACCCAGTACTTC. This gives the protein CASSLGLAGVAETQYF. The complete variable domain, with remaining parts taken from reference TRBV11-2 and TRBJ2-5, reads EAGVAQSPRYKIIEKRQSVAFWCNPISGHATLYWYQQILGQGPKLLIQFQNNGVVDDSQLPKDRFSAERLKGVDSTLKIQPAKLEDSAVYLCASSLGLAGVAETQYFGPGTRLLVL.

The chain carries TRBV28 and TRBJ2-7; weak D call: TRBD1 (5 bases). V shed 10 bases and J shed 3 bases, with 16 bases lying between them. Germline lookup yields CDR1 MDHEN and CDR2 SYDVKM. This CDR3 has 13 residues. Here the CDR3 DNA reads TGTGCCACCACAGACAGACCATACTACGAGCAGTACTTC. It encodes CATTDRPYYEQYF.

The J gene is TRBJ1-6, the V gene TRBV2; D not resolved. The germline V and J ends were trimmed by 6 bases and 3 bases, with 12 bases remaining between them. In germline, CDR1 is SNHLY, CDR2 FYNNEI. The CDR3 is made up of 15 amino acids. In DNA form, the CDR3 reads TGTGCCAGCAGCGCCCCGGGCAGCTATAATTCACCCCTCCACTTT. The encoded protein is CASSAPGSYNSPLHF.

This sequence joins TRBV6-5 and TRBJ1-1; 8 bases fit TRBD1. Germline CDR1 MNHEY, CDR2 SVGAGI. V dropped 0 bases and J dropped 0; count of bases not matched to a gene: 3. The CDR3 length is 16 residues. CDR3 region: CASSYSNRGMNTEAFF. CDR3 DNA sequence: TGTGCCAGCAGTTACTCAAACAGGGGGATGAACACTGAAGCTTTCTTT.

This chain joins TRBV27 and TRBJ2-7; TRBD1 agrees at 8 bases. CDR3 size: 15 residues. Unmatched junction bases numbered 7, after V lost 2 bases and J lost 4 bases. Germline CDR1 reads MNHEY; CDR2 reads SMNVEV (reference sequence). The CDR3, as DNA: TGTGCCAGCAGTTTAGGGACAGGAGAGACTTACGAGCAGTACTTC. Protein: CASSLGTGETYEQYF.

The chain couples TRBV5-5 to TRBJ2-7, with 10 bases aligning to TRBD2. Unmatched junction bases numbered 2, after V lost 4 bases and J lost 1 base. The CDR3 totals 14 residues. CDR1 is SGHKS, CDR2 YYEKEE, per germline (reference sequence). The CDR3 here is CASSRTSGSYEQYF. Written as DNA, the CDR3 is TGTGCCAGCAGCCGGACTAGCGGATCCTACGAGCAGTACTTC.

This chain joins TRBV11-2 and TRBJ2-5; weak D call: TRBD2 (5 bases). TRBJ2-7 explains the end of the DNA better; the J call may be wrong. There are 13 residues in the CDR3. CDR1 and CDR2 (germline): SGHAT, FQNNGV. CDR3 nucleotides: TGTGCCAGCAGCTCACTAGTGACCTACGAGCAGTACTTC. This encodes CASSSLVTYEQYF.

This clone was seen only once. The V and J genes are TRBV30 and TRBJ1-4, with 9 bases aligning to TRBD1. Germline assignment: CDR1 GTSNPN and CDR2 SVGIG (reference sequence). V was clipped by 3 bases and J by 8 bases; unmatched bases: 7. CDR3 size: 14 residues. Written as DNA, the CDR3 is TGTGCCTGGAGCGAGGGACAGGGTTTCGAAAAACTGTTTTTT. It yields the protein CAWSEGQGFEKLFF. Filled out from reference TRBV30 and TRBJ1-4, the complete variable domain reads SQTIHQWPATLVQPVGSPLSLECTVEGTSNPNLYWYRQAAGRGLQLLFYSVGIGQISSEVPQNLSASRPQDRQFILSSKKLLLSDSGFYLCAWSEGQGFEKLFFGSGTQLSVL.

The chain has TRBV5-1 and TRBJ2-6; 7 bases are shared with TRBD1. This CDR3 has 19 residues. V lost 4 bases and J lost 0; bases outside the gene matches: 13. The germline CDR1 and CDR2 sequences are SGHRS and YFSETQ. CDR3 protein: CASSVTPGQISSGANVLTF. The CDR3 region has the DNA TGCGCCAGCAGCGTTACACCGGGACAGATAAGCTCTGGGGCCAACGTCCTGACTTTC.

This chain joins TRBV5-1 and TRBJ2-7; 8 bases are a match to TRBD1. With 4 bases clipped from V and 2 bases from J, the junction kept 8 bases outside the gene matches. The CDR3 consists of 15 residues. Germline V gene data show CDR1 as SGHRS and CDR2 as YFSETQ. The CDR3 DNA reads TGCGCCAGCAGCACGGACCCGGGACAGGCCTACGAGCAGTACTTC. Its protein is CASSTDPGQAYEQYF.

This chain joins TRBV5-4 and TRBJ2-7, with 9 bases matching TRBD1. This CDR3 contains 14 residues. V shed 4 bases, J shed 3 bases, and the junction held 5 bases outside the gene matches. From germline, CDR1 is SGHNT and CDR2 YYREEE (reference sequence). The CDR3 sequence is CASSRTGALYEQYF. CDR3 DNA sequence: TGTGCCAGCAGCCGGACAGGGGCGCTCTACGAGCAGTACTTC.

The rearrangement joins TRBV28 to TRBJ2-1; a possible D gene is TRBD2 (6 bases). The CDR3 covers 15 residues. The V end lost 6 bases, the J end lost 0 bases, and 12 bases lay between the germline ends. Germline CDR1 and CDR2: MDHEN and SYDVKM. CDR3 nucleotides: TGTGCCAGCAGGTCGGAGGGAAACTCCTACAATGAGCAGTTCTTC. The encoded protein is CASRSEGNSYNEQFF.

The CDR3 loop reads CASSPSRSTEAFF. The DNA for the CDR3 is TGTGCCAGCTCCCCAAGCCGGAGCACTGAAGCTTTCTTT. This rearrangement joins TRBV11-2 to TRBJ1-1, with unresolved D. The CDR3 spans 13 residues. Trimming stripped 8 bases from V and 4 bases from J, with 14 bases between. Germline V gene lookup returns CDR1 SGHAT and CDR2 FQNNGV. Full variable domain (remainder filled in from reference TRBV11-2 and TRBJ1-1): EAGVAQSPRYKIIEKRQSVAFWCNPISGHATLYWYQQILGQGPKLLIQFQNNGVVDDSQLPKDRFSAERLKGVDSTLKIQPAKLEDSAVYLCASSPSRSTEAFFGQGTRLTVV.

This sequence joins TRBV21-1 and TRBJ2-7; the table assigns TRBD2, which was not confirmed against the DNA. TRBV21-1 corresponds to a pseudogene. This CDR3 region has 8 residues. The CDR3 spells CASSPPCF. The CDR3 nucleotides read TGTGCCAGCAGCCCTCCCTGCTTC.

This chain uses TRBV5-1 with TRBJ2-1; 7 bases line up with TRBD1. Germline CDR1 and CDR2: SGHRS and YFSETQ. The CDR3 contains 15 residues. V lost 4 bases, J lost 9 bases, and 13 bases stayed unmatched. The chain's CDR3 is CASSPTGDVAGEQFF. For the CDR3, the DNA is TGCGCCAGCAGCCCTACAGGGGACGTAGCTGGTGAGCAGTTCTTC.

This chain links TRBV15 with TRBJ2-4, with 8 bases identical to TRBD1. Germline V lookup: CDR1 LNHNV, CDR2 YYDKDF (reference sequence). The ends lost 8 bases at V and 2 bases at J; junction bases unmatched: 5. CDR3 length equals 14 residues. The CDR3 protein is CATSTGAPKNIQYF. The CDR3 DNA reads TGTGCCACCTCGACAGGGGCACCCAAAAACATTCAGTACTTC.

The CDR3 nucleotides are TGTGCCAGCAGTGACGGACAGGGCCCGGGAAACACCATATATTTT. The encoded protein is CASSDGQGPGNTIYF. The chain recombines TRBV2 with TRBJ1-3; 8 nucleotides line up with TRBD1. The V gene's germline CDR1 is SNHLY and CDR2 FYNNEI. The V segment lost 3 bases and the J segment 4 bases; nucleotides outside the gene matches: 5. This CDR3 is built from 15 residues.

The chain combines TRBV11-1 with TRBJ2-7; D is possibly TRBD1 (6 bases). V was pared by 5 bases and J by 5 bases, with 16 bases between. This CDR3 contains 14 residues. The V gene's germline CDR1 is SGHAT and CDR2 FQDESV (reference sequence). The CDR3 region is CASSPAGTHDEQYF. DNA for the CDR3: TGTGCCAGCAGCCCCGCCGGGACACACGACGAGCAGTACTTC.

The rearrangement links TRBV18 to TRBJ1-2; D is unresolved. The CDR3 contains 15 residues. V lost 1 base and J 7 bases, leaving 16 bases between the germline ends. Germline CDR1 reads KGHSH; CDR2 reads LQKENI. The CDR3 sequence: CASSPQGYTSSGYTF. The DNA for the CDR3 is TGTGCCAGCTCACCACAGGGCTACACGTCGAGTGGCTACACCTTC.

V is TRBV6-5 and J is TRBJ2-2, with D possibly being TRBD1 (6 bases). Germline V gives CDR1 MNHEY, CDR2 SVGAGI. This CDR3 contains 16 residues. The V end lost 2 bases, the J end lost 5 bases, and 15 bases lay between the germline ends. The DNA for the CDR3 is TGTGCCAGCAGTTACGTCGGCAGGGGCGGAACCGGGGAGCTGTTTTTT. It specifies CASSYVGRGGTGELFF.